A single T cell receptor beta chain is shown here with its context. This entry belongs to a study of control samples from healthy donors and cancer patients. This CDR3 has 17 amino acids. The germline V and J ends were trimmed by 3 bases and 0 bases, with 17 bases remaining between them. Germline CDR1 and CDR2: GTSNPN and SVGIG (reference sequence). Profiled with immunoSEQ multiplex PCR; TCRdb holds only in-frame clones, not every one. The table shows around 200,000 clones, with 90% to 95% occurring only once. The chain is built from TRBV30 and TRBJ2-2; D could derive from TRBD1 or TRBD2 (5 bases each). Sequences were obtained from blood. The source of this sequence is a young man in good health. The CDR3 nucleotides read TGTGCCTGGAGGGGGGTACTAGGGACCGCGAACACCGGGGAGCTGTTTTTT. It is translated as CAWRGVLGTANTGELFF.